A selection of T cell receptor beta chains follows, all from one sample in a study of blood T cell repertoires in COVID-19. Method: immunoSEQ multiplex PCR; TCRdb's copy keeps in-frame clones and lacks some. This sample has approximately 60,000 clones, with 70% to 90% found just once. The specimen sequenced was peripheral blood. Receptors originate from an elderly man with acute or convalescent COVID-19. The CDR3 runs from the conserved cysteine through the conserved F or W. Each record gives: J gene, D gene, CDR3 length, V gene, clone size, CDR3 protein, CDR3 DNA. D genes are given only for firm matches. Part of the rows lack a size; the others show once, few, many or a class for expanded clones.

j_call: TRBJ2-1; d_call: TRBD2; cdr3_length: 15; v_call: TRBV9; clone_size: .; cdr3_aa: CASSVIGGAYNEQFF; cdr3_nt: TGTGCCAGCAGCGTAATCGGGGGGGCCTACAATGAGCAGTTCTTC
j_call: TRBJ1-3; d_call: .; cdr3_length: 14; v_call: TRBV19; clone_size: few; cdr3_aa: CASSRGGSGNTIYF; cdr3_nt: TGTGCCAGTAGTAGAGGGGGCTCTGGAAACACCATATATTTT
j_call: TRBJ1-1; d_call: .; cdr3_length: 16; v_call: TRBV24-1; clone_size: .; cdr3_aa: CATSDWEQVPLAEAFF; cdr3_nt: TGTGCCACCAGTGATTGGGAACAGGTCCCGCTCGCTGAAGCTTTCTTT
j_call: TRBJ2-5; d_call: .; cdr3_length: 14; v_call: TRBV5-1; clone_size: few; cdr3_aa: CASSLGDTQETQYF; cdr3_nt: TGCGCCAGCAGCTTGGGGGACACCCAAGAGACCCAGTACTTC
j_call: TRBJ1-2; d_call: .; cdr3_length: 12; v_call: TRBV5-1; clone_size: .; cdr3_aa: CASSGGMSGYTF; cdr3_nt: TGCGCCAGCAGCGGAGGGATGAGCGGCTACACCTTC
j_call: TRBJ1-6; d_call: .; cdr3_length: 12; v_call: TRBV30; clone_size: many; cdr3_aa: CGSGIYNSPLHF; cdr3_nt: TGTGGTTCGGGGATATATAATTCACCCCTCCACTTT
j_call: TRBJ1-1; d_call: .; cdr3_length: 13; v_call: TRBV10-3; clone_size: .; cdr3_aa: CAIRGRLDTEAFF; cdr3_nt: TGTGCCATCAGAGGGAGGTTAGACACTGAAGCTTTCTTT
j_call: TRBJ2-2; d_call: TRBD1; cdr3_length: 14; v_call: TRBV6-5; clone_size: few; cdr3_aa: CASSLGQGLSGLFF; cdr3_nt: TGTGCCAGCAGTTTGGGACAGGGACTAAGTGGGCTGTTTTTT
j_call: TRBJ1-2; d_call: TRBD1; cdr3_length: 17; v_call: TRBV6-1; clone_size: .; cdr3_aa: CASSGAQQQGSPTHYTF; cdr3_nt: TGTGCCAGCAGTGGGGCTCAACAACAGGGGTCGCCTACTCACTACACCTTC
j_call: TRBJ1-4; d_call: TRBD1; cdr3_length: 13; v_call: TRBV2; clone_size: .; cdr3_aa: CASSGAGGEKLFF; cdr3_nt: TGTGCCAGCAGTGGGGCAGGGGGAGAAAAACTGTTTTTT
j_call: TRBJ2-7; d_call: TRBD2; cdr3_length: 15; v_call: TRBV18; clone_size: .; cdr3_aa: CASSPGSGATYEQYF; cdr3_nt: TGTGCCAGCTCACCAGGGAGCGGGGCCACCTACGAGCAGTACTTC